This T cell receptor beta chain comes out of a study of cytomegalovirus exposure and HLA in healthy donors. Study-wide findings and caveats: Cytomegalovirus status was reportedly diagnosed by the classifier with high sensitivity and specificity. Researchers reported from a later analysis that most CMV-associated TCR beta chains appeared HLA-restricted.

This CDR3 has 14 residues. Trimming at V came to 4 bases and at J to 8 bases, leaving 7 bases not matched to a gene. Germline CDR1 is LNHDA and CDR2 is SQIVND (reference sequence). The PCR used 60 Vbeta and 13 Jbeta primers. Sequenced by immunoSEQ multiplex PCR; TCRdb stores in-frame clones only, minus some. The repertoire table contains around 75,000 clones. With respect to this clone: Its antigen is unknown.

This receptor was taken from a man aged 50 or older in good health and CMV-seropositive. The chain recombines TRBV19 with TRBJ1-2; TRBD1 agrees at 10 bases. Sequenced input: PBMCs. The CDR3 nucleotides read TGTGCCAGTAGTACCTCGGGACAGGGGCCCGGCTACACCTTC. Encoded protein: CASSTSGQGPGYTF.